The source of this T cell receptor beta chain is a study of OX40 agonist ivuxolimab in advanced cancers. The wider study: Patients received the agonistic anti-OX40 (CD134) antibody ivuxolimab. In three patients, partial responses were observed, one with hepatocellular carcinoma and two with cutaneous melanoma. Study-wide findings and caveats: Circulating CD4+ and CD8+ T cells showed clonal expansion by week 6 at 0.1 to 3.0 mg/kg.

Patients with autoimmune history or systemic immunosuppression were excluded. Profiled with immunoSEQ multiplex PCR; TCRdb holds only in-frame clones, not every one. The table shows around 80,000 clones, with 94% occurring only once. This clone was seen once. The antigen is unknown. This clonotype was sampled from an adult with an advanced solid tumor such as melanoma, head and neck, liver or kidney cancer. Material: CD4+ or CD8+ T cells sorted from blood, obtained in a trial of the OX40 agonist ivuxolimab.

CDR3 residues: CASSERRDYTF. The DNA of the CDR3 is TGTGCCAGCAGCGAAAGGAGGGACTACACCTTC. J is TRBJ1-2 and V is TRBV21-1. TRBV21-1 is designated a pseudogene. The CDR3 length is 11 residues.